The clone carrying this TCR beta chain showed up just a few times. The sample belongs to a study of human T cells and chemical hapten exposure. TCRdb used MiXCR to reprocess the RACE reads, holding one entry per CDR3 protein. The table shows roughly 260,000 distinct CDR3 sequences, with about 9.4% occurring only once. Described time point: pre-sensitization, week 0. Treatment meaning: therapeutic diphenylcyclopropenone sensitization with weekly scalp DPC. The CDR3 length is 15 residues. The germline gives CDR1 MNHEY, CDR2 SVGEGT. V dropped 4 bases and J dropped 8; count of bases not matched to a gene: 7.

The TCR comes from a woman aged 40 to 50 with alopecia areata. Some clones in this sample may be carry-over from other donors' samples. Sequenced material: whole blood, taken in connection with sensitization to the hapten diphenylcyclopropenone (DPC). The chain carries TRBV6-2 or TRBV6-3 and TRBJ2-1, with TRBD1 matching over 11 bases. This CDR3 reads CASSWPGQGVDEQFF. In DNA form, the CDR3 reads TGTGCCAGCAGTTGGCCGGGACAGGGGGTGGATGAGCAGTTCTTC.